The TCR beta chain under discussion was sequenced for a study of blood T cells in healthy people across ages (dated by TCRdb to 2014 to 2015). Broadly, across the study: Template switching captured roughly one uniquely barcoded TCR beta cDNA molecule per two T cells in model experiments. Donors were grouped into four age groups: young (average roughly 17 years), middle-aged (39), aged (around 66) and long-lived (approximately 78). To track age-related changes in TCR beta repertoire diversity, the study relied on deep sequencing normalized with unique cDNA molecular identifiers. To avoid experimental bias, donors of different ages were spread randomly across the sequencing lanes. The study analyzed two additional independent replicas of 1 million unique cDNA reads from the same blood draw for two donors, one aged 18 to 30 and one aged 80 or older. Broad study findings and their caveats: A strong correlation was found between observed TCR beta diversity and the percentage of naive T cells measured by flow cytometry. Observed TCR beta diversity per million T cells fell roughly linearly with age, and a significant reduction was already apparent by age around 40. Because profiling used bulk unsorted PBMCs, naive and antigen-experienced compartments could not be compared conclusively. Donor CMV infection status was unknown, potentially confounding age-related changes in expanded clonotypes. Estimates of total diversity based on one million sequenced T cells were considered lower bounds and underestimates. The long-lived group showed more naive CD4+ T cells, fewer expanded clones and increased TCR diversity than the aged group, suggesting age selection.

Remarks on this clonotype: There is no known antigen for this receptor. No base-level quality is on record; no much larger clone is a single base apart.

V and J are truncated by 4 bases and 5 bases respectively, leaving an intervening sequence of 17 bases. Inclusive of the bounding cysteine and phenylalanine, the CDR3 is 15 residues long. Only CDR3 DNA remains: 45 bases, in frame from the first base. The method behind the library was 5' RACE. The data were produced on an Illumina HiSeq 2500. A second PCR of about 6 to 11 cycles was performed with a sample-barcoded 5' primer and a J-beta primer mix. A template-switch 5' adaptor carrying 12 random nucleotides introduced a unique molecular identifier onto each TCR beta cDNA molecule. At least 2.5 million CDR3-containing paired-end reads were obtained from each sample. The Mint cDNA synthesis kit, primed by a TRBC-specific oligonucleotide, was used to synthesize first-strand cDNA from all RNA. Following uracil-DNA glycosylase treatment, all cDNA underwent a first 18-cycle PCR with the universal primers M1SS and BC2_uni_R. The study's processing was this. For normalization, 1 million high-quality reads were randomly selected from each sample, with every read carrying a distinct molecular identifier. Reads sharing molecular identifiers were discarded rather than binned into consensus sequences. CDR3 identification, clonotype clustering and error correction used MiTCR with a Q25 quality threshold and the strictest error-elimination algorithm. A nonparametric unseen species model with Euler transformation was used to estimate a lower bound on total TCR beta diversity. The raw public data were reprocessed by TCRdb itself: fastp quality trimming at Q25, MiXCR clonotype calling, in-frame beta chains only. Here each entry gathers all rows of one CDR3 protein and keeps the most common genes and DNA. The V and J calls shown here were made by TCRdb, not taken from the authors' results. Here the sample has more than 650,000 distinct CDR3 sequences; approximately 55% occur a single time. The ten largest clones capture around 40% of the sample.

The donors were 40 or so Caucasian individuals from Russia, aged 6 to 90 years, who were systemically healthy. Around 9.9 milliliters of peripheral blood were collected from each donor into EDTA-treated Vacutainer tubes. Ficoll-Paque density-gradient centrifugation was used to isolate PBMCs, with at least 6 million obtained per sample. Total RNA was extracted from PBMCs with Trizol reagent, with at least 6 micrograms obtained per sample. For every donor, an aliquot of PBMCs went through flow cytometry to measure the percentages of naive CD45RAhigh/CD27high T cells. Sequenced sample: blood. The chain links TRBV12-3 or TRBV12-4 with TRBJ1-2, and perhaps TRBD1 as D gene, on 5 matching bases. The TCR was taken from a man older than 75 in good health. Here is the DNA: TGTGCCAGCAGTTCCGGGGCAGACGACGGGTATGGCTACACCTTC. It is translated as CASSSGADDGYGYTF.